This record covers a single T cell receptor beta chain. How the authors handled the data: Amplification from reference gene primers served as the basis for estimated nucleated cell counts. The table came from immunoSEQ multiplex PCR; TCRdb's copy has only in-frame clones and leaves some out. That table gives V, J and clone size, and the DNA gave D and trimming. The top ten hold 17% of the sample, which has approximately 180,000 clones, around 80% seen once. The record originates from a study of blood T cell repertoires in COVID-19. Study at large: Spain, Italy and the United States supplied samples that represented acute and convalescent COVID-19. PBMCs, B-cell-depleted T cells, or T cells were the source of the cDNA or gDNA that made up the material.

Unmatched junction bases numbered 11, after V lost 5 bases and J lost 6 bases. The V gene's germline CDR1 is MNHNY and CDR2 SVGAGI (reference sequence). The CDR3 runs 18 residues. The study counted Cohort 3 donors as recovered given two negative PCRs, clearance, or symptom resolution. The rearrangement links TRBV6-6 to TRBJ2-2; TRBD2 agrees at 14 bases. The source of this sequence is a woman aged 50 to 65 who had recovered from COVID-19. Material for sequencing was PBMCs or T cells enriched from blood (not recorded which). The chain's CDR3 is CASSHPGLAGAIAGELFF. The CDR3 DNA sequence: TGTGCCAGCAGTCACCCGGGACTAGCGGGAGCTATAGCCGGGGAGCTGTTTTTT.